This is a list of T cell receptor beta chains from one sample in a study of T cell responses to AZD1222 COVID-19 vaccine. Profiling relied on immunoSEQ multiplex PCR, and the TCRdb table lists in-frame clones only, not all of them. This repertoire shows 110,000 to 150,000 clones, about 92% found once; its top ten account for under 2%. This material consisted of peripheral blood, taken on day 0 of AZD1222 vaccination. These receptors were taken from an adult in good health. CDR3s include the opening cysteine and the closing phenylalanine or tryptophan. A D gene is named only where the DNA matches it firmly.

>TRBV7-2|TRBJ1-5|NA
TGTGCCAGCAGCTTAGACCAGGGGAGCAATCAGCCCCAGCATTTT
CASSLDQGSNQPQHF
>TRBV7-3|TRBJ1-1|NA
TGTGCCAGCAGCTTAGGGGTGGGAGTCGGTGAAGCTTTCTTT
CASSLGVGVGEAFF
>TRBV7-6|TRBJ1-2|TRBD1
TGTGCCAGCAGCTGGACAGGGGGCGATGGCTACACCTTC
CASSWTGGDGYTF
>TRBV7-2|TRBJ1-5|NA
TGTGCCAGCAGCCCCGAAGCAATAAGCAATCAGCCCCAGCATTTT
CASSPEAISNQPQHF
>TRBV19|TRBJ1-4|NA
TGTGCCAGTAGTATGGGGGGACGAGGTGAAAAACTGTTTTTT
CASSMGGRGEKLFF
>TRBV19|TRBJ2-3|NA
TGTGCCAGTAGTATCTTTACGGGGGGCGTCCCAGATACGCAGTATTTT
CASSIFTGGVPDTQYF
>TRBV5-1|TRBJ2-7|NA
TGCGCCAGCAGACCGGGGGCGGGAACCTACGAGCAGTACTTC
CASRPGAGTYEQYF
>TRBV24-1|TRBJ2-3|NA
TGTGCCACCAGTGGTGGGGGGCTTCGCACAGATACGCAGTATTTT
CATSGGGLRTDTQYF
>TRBV7-8|TRBJ2-1|NA
TGTGCCAGCAGCCCAACAGACTGGGGTGGAGGCGAGCAGTTCTTC
CASSPTDWGGGEQFF
>TRBV7-2|TRBJ1-5|NA
TGTGCCAGCAGCTTACAGGGTGGTGGCAATCAGCCCCAGCATTTT
CASSLQGGGNQPQHF
>TRBV6-4|TRBJ1-2|NA
TGTGCCAGCAGGTTAGACGGGACCTATGGCTACACCTTC
CASRLDGTYGYTF
>TRBV7-6|TRBJ2-7|NA
TGTGCCAGCAGCCTAACAGGGCCCTCCTACGAGCAGTACTTC
CASSLTGPSYEQYF
>TRBV4-2|TRBJ2-7|TRBD2
TGTGCCAGCAGCCAAGTCCTAGCGGGGAGCTCCTACGAGCAGTACTTC
CASSQVLAGSSYEQYF
>TRBV4-1|TRBJ1-5|NA
TGCGCCAGCAGTGGAGGGATTAATCAGCCCCAGCATTTT
CASSGGINQPQHF
>TRBV7-2|TRBJ1-4|TRBD1
TGTGCCAGCAGCTTAGCAGGGGACAGGGTTGCTGAAAAACTGTTTTTT
CASSLAGDRVAEKLFF
>TRBV7-9|TRBJ1-1|TRBD1
TGTGCCAGCAGCTTGGGACAGACGAACACTGAAGCTTTCTTT
CASSLGQTNTEAFF
>TRBV4-3|TRBJ2-3|NA
TGCGCCAGCAGTCCGCCTAACATGGATACGCAGTATTTT
CASSPPNMDTQYF
>TRBV6-5|TRBJ1-5|NA
TGTGCCAGCAGTACGGGAAATCAGCCCCAGCATTTT
CASSTGNQPQHF
>TRBV15|TRBJ1-5|TRBD1
TGTGCCACCAGCACCAGGACAGGGTCCAATCAGCCCCAGCATTTT
CATSTRTGSNQPQHF
>TRBV6-5|TRBJ1-2|NA
TGTGCCAGCAGTTACTGGGGTACGGACTATGGCTACACCTTC
CASSYWGTDYGYTF
>TRBV6-5|TRBJ1-3|NA
TGTGCCAGCAGTTACTCTCAGGGTTCGGGAAACACCATATATTTT
CASSYSQGSGNTIYF
>TRBV6-2/TRBV6-3|TRBJ1-5|NA
TGTGCCAGCAGTTCCCAGGGGAGTCAGCCCCAGCATTTT
CASSSQGSQPQHF
>TRBV27|TRBJ2-7|TRBD2
TGTGCCAGCAGTTTTGGCGGGGGGTCCACCTACGAGCAGTACTTC
CASSFGGGSTYEQYF
>TRBV6-5|TRBJ2-5|NA
TGTGCCAGCAGTTACTCGATGGGGGGCCTTGAGACCCAGTACTTC
CASSYSMGGLETQYF
>TRBV19|TRBJ2-1|TRBD1
TGTGCCAGTAGTATTGGAGAACCGACAGGGGCTACGGGGCAGTTCTTC
CASSIGEPTGATGQFF
>TRBV3-1/TRBV3-2|TRBJ2-1|TRBD1
TGTGCCAGCAGTCTAACCGCAGGGGGCAGTTACAATGAGCAGTTCTTC
CASSLTAGGSYNEQFF
>TRBV21-1|TRBJ1-5|NA
TGTGCCAGCAGCTTTCAGCCCCAGCATTTT
CASSFQPQHF
>TRBV5-1|TRBJ1-2|NA
TGCGCCAGCAGCGGAGGGCAGCACACCGAAAACCGCTACACCTTC
CASSGGQHTENRYTF
>TRBV3-1/TRBV3-2|TRBJ1-4|NA
TGTGCCAGCAGCCAAGGGAGGGTTGAAAAACTGTTTTTT
CASSQGRVEKLFF